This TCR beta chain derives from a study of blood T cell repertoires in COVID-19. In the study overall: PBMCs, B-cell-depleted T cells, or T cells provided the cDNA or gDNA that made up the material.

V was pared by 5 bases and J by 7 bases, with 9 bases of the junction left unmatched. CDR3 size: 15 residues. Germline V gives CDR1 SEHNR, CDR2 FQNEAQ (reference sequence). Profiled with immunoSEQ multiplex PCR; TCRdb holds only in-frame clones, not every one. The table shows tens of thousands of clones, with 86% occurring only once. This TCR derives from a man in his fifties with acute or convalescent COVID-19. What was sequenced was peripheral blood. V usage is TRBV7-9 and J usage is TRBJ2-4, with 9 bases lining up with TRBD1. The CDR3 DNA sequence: TGTGCCAGCAGCGCCACCCAGGGACAGGGTAACATTCAGTACTTC. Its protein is CASSATQGQGNIQYF.